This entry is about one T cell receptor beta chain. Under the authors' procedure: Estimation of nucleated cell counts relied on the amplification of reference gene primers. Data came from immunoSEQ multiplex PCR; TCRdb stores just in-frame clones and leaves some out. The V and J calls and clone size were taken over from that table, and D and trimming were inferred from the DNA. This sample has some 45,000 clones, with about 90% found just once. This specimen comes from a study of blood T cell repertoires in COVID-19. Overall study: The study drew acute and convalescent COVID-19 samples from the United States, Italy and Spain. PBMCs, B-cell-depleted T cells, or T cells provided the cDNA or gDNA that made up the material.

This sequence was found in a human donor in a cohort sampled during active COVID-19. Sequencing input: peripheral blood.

The CDR3 DNA follows: TGTGCCAGCAGTCCCGGGACAGTGCCTTACGAGCAGTACTTC. This encodes CASSPGTVPYEQYF. The rearrangement links TRBV2 to TRBJ2-7; TRBD1 aligns across 7 bases. The J segment lost 4 bases and the V segment lost 5 bases, leaving 8 bases of the junction unmatched. The germline CDR1 and CDR2 sequences are SNHLY and FYNNEI. The CDR3 is made up of 14 amino acids.